The present T cell receptor (beta chain) was sequenced within a study of blood T cell repertoires in COVID-19. Study at large: Material from acute and convalescent COVID-19 was sourced from the United States, Italy and Spain. T cells, B-cell-depleted T cells, or PBMCs provided the cDNA or gDNA that served as material.

The CDR3 runs to 15 residues. V was pared by 4 bases and J by 4 bases, with 5 bases of the junction left unmatched. Germline assignment: CDR1 SGHTA and CDR2 FQGNSA. Original handling: The authors estimated nucleated cell counts from reference gene primer amplification. Clones were sequenced by immunoSEQ multiplex PCR, and TCRdb holds only the in-frame ones, with some missing. V and J calls and clone size are as listed in that table; D and trimming were resolved from the DNA. The table shows some 200,000 clones, with approximately 78% occurring only once. The sample holds one count of this clone. The TCR sequence derives from a woman between 40 and 50 years old with acute or convalescent COVID-19. The chain recombines TRBV7-2 with TRBJ2-7; TRBD2 aligns across 12 bases. The sequencing sample was made of peripheral blood. CDR3 coding DNA: TGTGCCAGCAGCTCCCTAGCGGGAGGGCCGTACGAGCAGTACTTC. It encodes CASSSLAGGPYEQYF.